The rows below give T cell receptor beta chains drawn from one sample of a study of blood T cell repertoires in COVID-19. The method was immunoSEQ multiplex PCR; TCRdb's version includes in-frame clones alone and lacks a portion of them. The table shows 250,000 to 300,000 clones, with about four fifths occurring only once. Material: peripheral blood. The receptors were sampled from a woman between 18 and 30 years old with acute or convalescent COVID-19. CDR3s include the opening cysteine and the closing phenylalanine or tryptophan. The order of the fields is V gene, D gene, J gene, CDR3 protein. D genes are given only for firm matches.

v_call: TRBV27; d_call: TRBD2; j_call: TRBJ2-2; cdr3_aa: CASSLLAGLLGELFF
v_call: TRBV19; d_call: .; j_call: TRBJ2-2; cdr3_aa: CASSNRAVFGELFF
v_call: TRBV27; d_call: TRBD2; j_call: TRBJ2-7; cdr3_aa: CASTKTSGRYEQYF
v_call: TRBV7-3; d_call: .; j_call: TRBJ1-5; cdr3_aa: CASSLTGDRNQPQHF
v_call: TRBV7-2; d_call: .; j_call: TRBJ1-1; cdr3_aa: CASSPHLDGGGFF
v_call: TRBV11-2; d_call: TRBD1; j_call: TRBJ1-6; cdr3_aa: CASNPQGVRGSPLHF
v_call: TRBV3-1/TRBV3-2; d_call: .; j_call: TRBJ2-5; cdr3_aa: CASSRLGQETQYF
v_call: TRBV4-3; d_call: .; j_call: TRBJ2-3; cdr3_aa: CASSQTFTGDTDTQYF
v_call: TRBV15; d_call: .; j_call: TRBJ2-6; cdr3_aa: CATSRDNSGANVLTF
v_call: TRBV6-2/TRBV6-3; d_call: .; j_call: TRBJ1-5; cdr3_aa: CASSFTGVQGIGNQPQHF
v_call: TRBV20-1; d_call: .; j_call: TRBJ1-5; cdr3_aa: CSASHGGPGQPQHF
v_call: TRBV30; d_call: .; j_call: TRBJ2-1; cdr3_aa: CAWRATESSYNEQFF
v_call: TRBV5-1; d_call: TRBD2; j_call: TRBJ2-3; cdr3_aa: CASSYASTSGNTDTQYF
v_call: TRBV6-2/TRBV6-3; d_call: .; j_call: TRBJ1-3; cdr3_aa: CASSSRSISGNTIYF
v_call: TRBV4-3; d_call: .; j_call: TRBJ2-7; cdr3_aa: CASSPRTGISYEQYF
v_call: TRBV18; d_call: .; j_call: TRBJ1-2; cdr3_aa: CASSPNQGRDGYGYTF
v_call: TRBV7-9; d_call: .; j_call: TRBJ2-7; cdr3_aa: CASTASYEQYF
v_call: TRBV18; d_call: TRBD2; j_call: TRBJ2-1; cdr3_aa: CASSPLGLGDNEQFF
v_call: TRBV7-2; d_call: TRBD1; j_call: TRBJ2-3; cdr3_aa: CASSPLHDATGNFTDTQYF
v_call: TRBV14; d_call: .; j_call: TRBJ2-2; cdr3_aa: CASSPGTGELFF
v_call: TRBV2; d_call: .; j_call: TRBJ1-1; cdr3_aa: CASRTGNTEAFF
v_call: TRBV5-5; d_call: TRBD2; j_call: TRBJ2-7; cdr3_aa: CASSRQGSGESYEQYF
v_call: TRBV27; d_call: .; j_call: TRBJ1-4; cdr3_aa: CASSTHSATNEKLFF
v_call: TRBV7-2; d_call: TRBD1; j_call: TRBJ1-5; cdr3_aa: CASSWGGTGNQPQHF
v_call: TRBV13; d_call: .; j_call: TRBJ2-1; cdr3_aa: CASSSHLQGLNEQFF
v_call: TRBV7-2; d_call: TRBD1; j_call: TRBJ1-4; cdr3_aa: CASSKYRGREKLFF
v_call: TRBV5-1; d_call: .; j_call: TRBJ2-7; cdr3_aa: CASKFGDYEQYF
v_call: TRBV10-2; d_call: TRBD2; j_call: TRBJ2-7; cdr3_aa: CASRIAGVSYEQYF
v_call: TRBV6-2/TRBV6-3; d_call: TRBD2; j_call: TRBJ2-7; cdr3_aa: CASSYSSWGRAYEQYF
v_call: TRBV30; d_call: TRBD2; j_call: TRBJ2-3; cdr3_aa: CAWSRGGLAGGRGADTQYF
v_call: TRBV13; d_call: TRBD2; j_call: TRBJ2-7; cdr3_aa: CASSSGTSGSGEQYF
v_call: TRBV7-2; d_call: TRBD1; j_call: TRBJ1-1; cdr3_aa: CASSLGQVGWAEAFF
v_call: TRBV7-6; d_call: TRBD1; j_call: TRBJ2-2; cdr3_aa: CASSPRQGSNTGELFF
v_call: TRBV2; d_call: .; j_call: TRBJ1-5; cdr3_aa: CASSRRQTGNQPQHF
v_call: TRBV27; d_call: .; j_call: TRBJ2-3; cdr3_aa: CASSWGGGFTDTQYF
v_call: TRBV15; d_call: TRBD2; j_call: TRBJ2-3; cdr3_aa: CATSRTSGGTDTQYF
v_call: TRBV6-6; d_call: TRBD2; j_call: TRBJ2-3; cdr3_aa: CASSPGLAGGSADTQYF
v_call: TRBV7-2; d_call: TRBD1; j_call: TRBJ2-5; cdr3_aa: CASSLAGGQGRETQYF
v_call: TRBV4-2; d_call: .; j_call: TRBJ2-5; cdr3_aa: CASSQDLETQYF
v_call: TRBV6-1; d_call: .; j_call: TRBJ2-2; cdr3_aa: CASSGSTLTENTGELFF
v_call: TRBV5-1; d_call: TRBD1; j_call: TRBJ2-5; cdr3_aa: CASSLASGGEETQYF
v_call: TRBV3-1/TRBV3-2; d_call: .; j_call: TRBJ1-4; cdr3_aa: CASSPSPGEKLFF
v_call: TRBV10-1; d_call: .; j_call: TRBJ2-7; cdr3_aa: CASSESPSTEQYF
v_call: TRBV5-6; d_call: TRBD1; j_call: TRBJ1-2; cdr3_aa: CASSDEAGQGYYGYTF
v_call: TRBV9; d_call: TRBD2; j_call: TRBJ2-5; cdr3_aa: CASSKASGTTSPMAETQYF
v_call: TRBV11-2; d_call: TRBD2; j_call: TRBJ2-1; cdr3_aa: CASSPLGGRREVGHEQFF
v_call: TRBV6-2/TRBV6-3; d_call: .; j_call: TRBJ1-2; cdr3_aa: CASSYSRPPRGIDGYTF
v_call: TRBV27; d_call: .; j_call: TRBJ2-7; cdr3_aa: CASSLWNTGTYEQYF
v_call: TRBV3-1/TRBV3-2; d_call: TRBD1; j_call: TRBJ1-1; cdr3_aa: CASRLGTGTFF
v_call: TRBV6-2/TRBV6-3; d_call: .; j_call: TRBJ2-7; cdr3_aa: CASSPGQPPYEQYF
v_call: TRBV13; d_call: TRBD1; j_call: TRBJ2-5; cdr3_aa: CASRRQGQETQYF
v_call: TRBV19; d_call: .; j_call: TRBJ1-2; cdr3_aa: CASSMVGDYGYTF
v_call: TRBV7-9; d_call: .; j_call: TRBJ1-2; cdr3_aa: CASSLAGANYGYTF
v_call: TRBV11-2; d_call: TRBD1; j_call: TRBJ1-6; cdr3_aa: CASSPTPPGTGHSPLHF